A selection of T cell receptor beta chains follows, all from one sample in a study of cytomegalovirus exposure and HLA in healthy donors. Libraries were prepared by immunoSEQ multiplex PCR; TCRdb keeps only in-frame clonotypes and omits some of them. Here the sample spans 150,000 to 180,000 clones, 70% to 80% being singletons. Source material: PBMCs. The receptor set was obtained from a man in his thirties or forties in good health and CMV-seropositive. Both conserved end residues are part of each CDR3. D genes are given only for firm matches. Size values are once, few and many counts, or a class for expanded clones, and some rows have none.

j_call v_call d_call clone_size cdr3_aa cdr3_nt
TRBJ1-5 TRBV9 TRBD1 . CASSDGTDNQPQHF TGTGCCAGCAGCGACGGGACAGACAATCAGCCCCAGCATTTT
TRBJ2-3 TRBV6-1 TRBD2 . CASSELGLADTDTQYF TGTGCCAGCAGTGAACTGGGACTAGCGGACACAGATACGCAGTATTTT
TRBJ2-1 TRBV6-8 . . CASSGGSPPSNEQFF TGTGCCAGCAGCGGTGGTAGCCCACCTTCCAATGAGCAGTTCTTC
TRBJ2-5 TRBV5-1 TRBD2 . CASSLVAGREETQYF TGCGCCAGCAGCTTGGTCGCCGGGAGGGAAGAGACCCAGTACTTC
TRBJ1-5 TRBV4-2 TRBD1 . CASSLTGGSNQPQHF TGTGCCAGCAGCCTGACAGGGGGCAGCAATCAGCCCCAGCATTTT
TRBJ2-7 TRBV30 TRBD1 . CAYDRVAHEQYF TGTGCCTACGACAGGGTGGCCCACGAGCAGTACTTC
TRBJ2-7 TRBV6-1 TRBD1 once CASTATGDGGEQYF TGTGCCAGCACTGCGACAGGGGATGGAGGCGAGCAGTACTTC
TRBJ2-5 TRBV19 TRBD1 once CASSIVGTGGLETQYF TGTGCCAGTAGTATAGTCGGTACAGGGGGTCTGGAGACCCAGTACTTC
TRBJ2-7 TRBV30 . . CAWSVGRGSSYEQYF TGTGCCTGGAGTGTAGGTCGCGGTTCCTCCTACGAGCAGTACTTC
TRBJ2-2 TRBV29-1 . . CSVGGRTNTGELFF TGCAGCGTTGGAGGGAGGACGAACACCGGGGAGCTGTTTTTT
TRBJ2-7 TRBV27 . . CASSLSRGGAEQYF TGTGCCAGCAGTTTATCAAGGGGGGGGGCCGAGCAGTACTTC
TRBJ1-2 TRBV28 TRBD1 once CASSGDRGLNGRDYGYTF TGTGCCAGCAGTGGCGACAGGGGGCTTAACGGTCGCGACTATGGCTACACCTTC
TRBJ2-5 TRBV5-6 . few CASSEGLAKETQYF TGTGCCAGCAGCGAGGGCCTAGCGAAAGAGACCCAGTACTTC
TRBJ2-7 TRBV5-1 . . CASSLDVAAGSSYEQYF TGCGCCAGCAGCTTGGATGTGGCGGCGGGAAGCTCCTACGAGCAGTACTTC
TRBJ2-1 TRBV7-3 TRBD2 . CASSLSTLAAGGEQFF TGTGCCAGCAGCTTAAGTACGCTAGCGGCGGGGGGGGAGCAGTTCTTC
TRBJ2-1 TRBV19 . few CASTSGGSYNEQFF .
TRBJ1-5 TRBV15 . once CATSRGPVDSQPQHF TGTGCCACCAGCAGAGGACCAGTTGACAGTCAGCCCCAGCATTTT
TRBJ1-5 TRBV27 . . CASRRSLGSHQPQHF TGTGCCAGCAGAAGATCACTCGGGAGCCATCAGCCCCAGCATTTT
TRBJ1-4 TRBV7-9 TRBD1 . CASSLADRGPANEKLFF TGTGCCAGCAGCTTAGCGGACAGGGGGCCGGCTAATGAAAAACTGTTTTTT
TRBJ1-6 TRBV7-3 TRBD1 . CASSQTGADSPLHF TGTGCCAGCAGCCAGACAGGGGCGGATTCACCCCTCCACTTT
TRBJ2-7 TRBV6-6 TRBD1 . CASSASGGSSYEQYF TGTGCCAGCAGTGCCTCAGGGGGCAGCTCCTACGAGCAGTACTTC
TRBJ1-3 TRBV28 TRBD1 . CASSKGQGFDTIYF TGTGCCAGCAGTAAGGGACAGGGATTTGACACCATATATTTT
TRBJ2-5 TRBV6-5 . . CASGQPESQETQYF TGTGCCAGCGGACAGCCTGAGTCCCAAGAGACCCAGTACTTC
TRBJ1-1 TRBV11-2 . once CASSLDNVRDTEAFF TGTGCCAGCAGCTTAGATAACGTCAGGGACACTGAAGCTTTCTTT
TRBJ2-5 TRBV7-8 TRBD2 once CASSLSSGRTRETQYF TGTGCCAGCAGCTTGTCGAGCGGGAGGACTCGAGAGACCCAGTACTTC
TRBJ2-7 TRBV10-3 TRBD1 . CAISEPDRGVDEQYF TGTGCCATCAGTGAGCCGGACAGGGGAGTAGACGAGCAGTACTTC
TRBJ2-7 TRBV7-9 . . CASSSLVENYEQYF TGTGCCAGCAGCTCGCTGGTCGAGAACTACGAGCAGTACTTC
TRBJ2-2 TRBV5-5 . once CASSLAGIGELFF TGTGCCAGCAGCTTGGCAGGGATCGGGGAGCTGTTTTTT
TRBJ1-3 TRBV7-9 . . CASSPRGQSSGNTIYF TGTGCCAGCAGCCCCCGAGGACAGAGCTCTGGAAACACCATATATTTT
TRBJ2-1 TRBV30 TRBD2 . CAWRGYGTSGQFF TGTGCCTGGAGAGGGTACGGGACTAGCGGACAGTTCTTC
TRBJ2-5 TRBV2 . . CATTSRERETQYF TGTGCCACCACAAGTAGGGAGAGGGAGACCCAGTACTTC
TRBJ1-5 TRBV4-1 . . CASSENRAGQPQHF TGCGCCAGCAGCGAAAACAGGGCGGGTCAGCCCCAGCATTTT
TRBJ1-2 TRBV19 . . CASSISRQDYGYTF TGTGCCAGTAGTATTTCACGCCAGGACTATGGCTACACCTTC
TRBJ2-7 TRBV7-9 TRBD2 . CASSLVLAGAREQYF TGTGCCAGCAGCTTAGTTCTAGCGGGAGCGCGGGAGCAGTACTTC
TRBJ2-1 TRBV7-2 . . CASSLEGTRYNEQFF TGTGCCAGCAGCTTAGAAGGGACACGCTACAATGAGCAGTTCTTC
TRBJ2-5 TRBV29-1 TRBD1 . CSVEATGGGGETQYF TGCAGCGTTGAAGCGACAGGGGGCGGTGGGGAGACCCAGTACTTC
TRBJ2-5 TRBV2 . . CASREPGTQYF TGTGCCAGCAGAGAACCGGGGACCCAGTACTTC